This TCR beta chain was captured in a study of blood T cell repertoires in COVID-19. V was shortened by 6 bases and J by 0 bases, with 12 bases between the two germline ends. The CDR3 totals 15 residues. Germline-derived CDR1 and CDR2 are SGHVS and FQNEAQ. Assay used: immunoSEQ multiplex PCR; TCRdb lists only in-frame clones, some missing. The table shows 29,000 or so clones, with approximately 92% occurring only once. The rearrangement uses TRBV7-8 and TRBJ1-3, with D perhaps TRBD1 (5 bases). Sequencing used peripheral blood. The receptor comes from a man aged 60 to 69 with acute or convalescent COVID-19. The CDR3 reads CASRIDSTSGNTIYF. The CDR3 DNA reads TGTGCCAGCAGAATCGACAGTACCTCTGGAAACACCATATATTTT.